Listed below are T cell receptor beta chains from one sample, sequenced in a study of shared clonotypes between healthy human individuals. The data were produced by immunoSEQ multiplex PCR, yet TCRdb's version contains in-frame clones alone and is incomplete. The sample has under 600,000 clones, around 96% seen once; the top ten hold about 0.06%. Sequencing was done on a sample of naive CD4+ T cells sorted from blood. The receptors shown here come from a woman under 40 in good health. The conserved cysteine and the conserved F or W are not part of the CDR3 here. Each record gives: D gene, V gene, J gene, CDR3 protein. A D gene is named only where the DNA matches it firmly.

.,TRBV15,TRBJ2-5,ATSKGQRQETQY
.,TRBV28,TRBJ2-7,ASSPSGRKYYEQY
.,TRBV30,TRBJ1-1,AWSHRVVSTEAF
TRBD2,TRBV6-5,TRBJ2-3,ASSWEREGHDTQY
.,TRBV9,TRBJ2-3,ASSVVGRVVSDTQY
.,TRBV20-1,TRBJ1-1,SASSNTEAF
TRBD1,TRBV9,TRBJ1-6,ASSVGDRGDSPLH
.,TRBV4-1,TRBJ2-7,ASSQDTRRSYEQY
TRBD2,TRBV5-1,TRBJ2-7,ASSFNSGRFNEQY
.,TRBV5-1,TRBJ1-1,ASTGGIMNTEAF
.,TRBV19,TRBJ2-1,ASSIGRSGLRNEQF
.,TRBV6-1,TRBJ2-7,ASSDTLGRVYEQY
.,TRBV28,TRBJ2-5,ASSPYRVRETQY
.,TRBV28,TRBJ2-5,ASSYKGPGETQY
.,TRBV28,TRBJ2-7,ASSLPGNREQY
TRBD1,TRBV28,TRBJ1-4,ASSTRTGGDLTNEKLF
TRBD1,TRBV28,TRBJ2-7,ASRGDRANEQY
.,TRBV28,TRBJ2-7,ASSSPPADEQY
.,TRBV4-1,TRBJ2-1,ASSQVRSGPSYNEQF
.,TRBV11-3,TRBJ2-7,ASSVGALPIYYEQY
.,TRBV2,TRBJ2-7,ASSYRPYEQY
.,TRBV5-1,TRBJ1-4,ASSPAVGATNEKLF
TRBD2,TRBV11-2,TRBJ2-5,ASSPRLAGWETQY
TRBD1,TRBV28,TRBJ1-2,ASSLLGQAYGYT
TRBD2,TRBV29-1,TRBJ2-7,SVRLAGAYEQY
.,TRBV7-6,TRBJ2-3,ASSLVGSTDTQY
.,TRBV5-8,TRBJ1-3,ASSTAWRPLSGNTIY
TRBD1,TRBV9,TRBJ2-2,ASSPFGTGGDGELF
TRBD1,TRBV30,TRBJ1-6,AWTGTGVSPLH
.,TRBV5-5,TRBJ2-2,ASSLSSTGELF
.,TRBV6-4,TRBJ2-2,ASSVHLYTGELF
.,TRBV14,TRBJ2-2,ASSQAIGTGELF
.,TRBV28,TRBJ1-2,ASSVTGNYGYT